This entry features one T cell receptor (beta chain) sequence. The record originates from a study of control samples from healthy donors and cancer patients. Assay: immunoSEQ multiplex PCR; the TCRdb copy retains only in-frame clones and omits some. This table holds roughly 81,000 clones, 84% found once. The sample was PBMCs. This clonotype originated in a man aged 55-75 years with head and neck cancer.

The DNA of the CDR3 is TGCGCCAGCAGCCAAGGACAGACTAGCACAGATACGCAGTATTTT. This sequence encodes CASSQGQTSTDTQYF. This chain joins TRBV5-1 and TRBJ2-3; a possible D gene is TRBD1 (6 bases). Trimming shortened V by 4 bases and J by 0 bases, and 12 bases separated the two germline ends. CDR3 size: 15 residues. In germline, CDR1 is SGHRS, CDR2 YFSETQ.